The 32 T cell receptor beta chains reported below all come from one sample, sequenced in a study of shared clonotypes between healthy human individuals. The table came from immunoSEQ multiplex PCR; TCRdb's copy has only in-frame clones and leaves some out. The sample records roughly 2.1 million clones, about 93% being singletons. Terminally differentiated effector memory CD45RA+ cells were left out of the naive CD8 fraction, which was CD45RO-negative and positively selected for CCR7. The sequenced material came from naive CD8+ T cells from PBMCs. These receptors all come from a man between 18 and 29 years old in good health. Some clones in this sample may be carry-over from other donors' samples.

The genes are TRBV7-8 and TRBJ2-7, with D unclear. The CDR3 is made up of 14 amino acids. Germline values: CDR1 SGHVS, CDR2 FQNEAQ. V gave up 5 bases and J gave up 5 bases, with 16 bases separating them. The CDR3 region is CASSPEIARNEQYF. DNA of the CDR3: TGTGCCAGCAGCCCCGAGATAGCTAGAAACGAGCAGTACTTC.

V gene TRBV19 combines with J gene TRBJ2-1; 9 bases are shared with TRBD1. The CDR3 length is 14 residues. The ends lost 4 bases at V and 15 bases at J; junction bases unmatched: 13. Looked up from germline, CDR1 is LNHDA and CDR2 is SQIVND (reference sequence). The CDR3 region is CASSTLNRQGEGFF. The CDR3 bases are TGTGCCAGTAGTACCTTAAATCGACAGGGGGAAGGGTTCTTC.

The gene calls are TRBV28 and TRBJ1-5, with TRBD1 identical over 8 bases. J was trimmed by 2 bases and V by 3 bases; bases with no gene match: 9. Looked up from germline, CDR1 is MDHEN and CDR2 is SYDVKM. The CDR3 is 17 residues long. This chain's CDR3 is CASSFAQGTGRNQPQHF. CDR3 coding DNA: TGTGCCAGCAGTTTCGCTCAGGGGACAGGACGCAATCAGCCCCAGCATTTT.

This chain's CDR3 is CASSEWRANTGELFF. DNA for the CDR3: TGCGCCAGCAGTGAATGGCGGGCTAACACCGGGGAGCTGTTTTTT. The chain has TRBV10-2 and TRBJ2-2, with D tentatively TRBD2 (5 bases). The CDR3 extends over 15 amino acids. Germline lookup yields CDR1 WSHSY and CDR2 SAAADI. Trimming left V 3 bases short and J 2 bases short, with 10 bases between.

The rearrangement uses TRBV27 and TRBJ1-1; a possible D gene is TRBD1 (5 bases). Germline CDR1 reads MNHEY; CDR2 reads SMNVEV (reference sequence). Trimming stripped 6 bases from V and 1 base from J, with 18 bases between. The CDR3 is 16 residues long. DNA for the CDR3: TGTGCCAGCAGCCCCTTTGGGGGTGGACGGAACACTGAAGCTTTCTTT. Translation: CASSPFGGGRNTEAFF.

The chain combines TRBV9 with TRBJ2-7; the D gene is possibly TRBD1 (5 bases). The CDR3 spans 16 residues. Germline V lookup: CDR1 SGDLS, CDR2 YYNGEE. V dropped 3 bases and J dropped 3 bases, with 19 bases sitting between them. The DNA of the CDR3 is TGTGCCAGCAGCGCGGACCGTGGGGCTTCGGTCTACGAGCAGTACTTC. Translating gives CASSADRGASVYEQYF.

A single count supports this clone. Other DNA sequences in the sample encode the same CDR3. The V call is TRBV27, the J call TRBJ2-7, with 9 bases aligning to TRBD1. Germline V gene sequence: CDR1 MNHEY, CDR2 SMNVEV (reference sequence). V dropped 3 bases and J dropped 3; count of bases not matched to a gene: 3. The CDR3 loop spans 14 amino acids. CDR3 region: CASSLPGQGYEQYF. CDR3 bases: TGTGCCAGCAGTTTGCCGGGACAGGGCTACGAGCAGTACTTC.

The V call is TRBV6-5, the J call TRBJ1-2; TRBD1 might be the D (6 bases). Trimming cost V 5 bases and J 8 bases, with 15 bases left between them. The CDR3 is made up of 13 amino acids. Germline loops: CDR1 MNHEY, CDR2 SVGAGI. CDR3 sequence (DNA): TGTGCCAGCAGTGCAGCACAGGGAGACGGCTACACCTTC. It is translated as CASSAAQGDGYTF.

V usage is TRBV4-3 and J usage is TRBJ2-5; D unresolved. The CDR3 extends over 16 amino acids. V lost 0 bases and J 2 bases, leaving 13 bases between the germline ends. The germline V gene encodes CDR1 LGHNA and CDR2 YSLEER. CDR3 coding DNA: TGCGCCAGCAGCCAAGATCTGGAAGGGCTACAAGAGACCCAGTACTTC. This sequence encodes CASSQDLEGLQETQYF.

DNA for the CDR3: TGCGCCAGCAGCTTGGGACAGGGGGGCACTGAAGCTTTCTTT. Its translation: CASSLGQGGTEAFF. The rearrangement links TRBV4-3 to TRBJ1-1; 11 positions agree with TRBD1. CDR3 length: 14 residues. The V gene end was trimmed by 5 bases and the J gene end by 4 bases; junction bases not matched to a gene: 3. Germline V gene sequence: CDR1 LGHNA, CDR2 YSLEER.

The chain recombines TRBV7-9 with TRBJ1-5; D is perhaps TRBD1 (5 bases). The length of the CDR3 is 15 residues. Between the trimmed V and J ends, which lost 5 bases and 3 bases, there was a span of 14 bases. Germline V CDR1 and CDR2: SEHNR, FQNEAQ (reference sequence). The CDR3 sequence: CASSPPGGPNQPQHF. The DNA of the CDR3 is TGTGCCAGCAGCCCCCCGGGGGGACCCAATCAGCCCCAGCATTTT.

The V and J genes are TRBV19 and TRBJ1-5; perhaps TRBD1 as D (5 bases). V lost 6 bases to trimming and J lost 0 bases, with 12 bases between them. The CDR3 is made up of 15 amino acids. CDR1 is LNHDA and CDR2 is SQIVND in the germline V gene (reference sequence). This CDR3 is CASREDSYSNQPQHF. For the CDR3, the DNA is TGTGCCAGTAGGGAAGACAGCTATAGCAATCAGCCCCAGCATTTT.

The chain links TRBV9 to TRBJ2-7; 8 nucleotides line up with TRBD1. This CDR3 is 17 amino acids long. In germline, CDR1 is SGDLS, CDR2 YYNGEE. The trim removed 1 base at V and 3 bases at J, leaving 12 bases unmatched. CDR3 coding DNA: TGTGCCAGCAGCGTAAGGGACAGGATCACGGTAAACTACGAGCAGTACTTC. Protein product: CASSVRDRITVNYEQYF.

This clone has just one count. The identical CDR3 is also encoded by other nucleotide sequences in the sample. The chain joins TRBV29-1 to TRBJ2-1; D not resolved. The CDR3 covers 11 residues. Trimming left V 3 bases short and J 9 bases short, with 9 bases between. Germline V gene sequence: CDR1 SQVTM, CDR2 ANQGSEA. In nucleotides, the CDR3 is TGCAGCGTTGAGGTCTTCCGTGAGCAGTTCTTC. Encoded protein: CSVEVFREQFF.

The chain links TRBV13 to TRBJ2-3; 13 bases agree with TRBD2. Germline V gene sequence: CDR1 PRHDT, CDR2 FYEKMQ (reference sequence). Unmatched junction bases numbered 4, after V lost 5 bases and J lost 2 bases. This CDR3 spans 16 amino acids. This chain's CDR3 is CASSPGTSGVTDTQYF. The CDR3 DNA follows: TGTGCCAGCAGCCCCGGGACTAGCGGGGTCACAGATACGCAGTATTTT.

V gene TRBV27 combines with J gene TRBJ2-7; the D call may be TRBD1 or TRBD2 (6 bases each). Germline V lookup: CDR1 MNHEY, CDR2 SMNVEV (reference sequence). V was pared by 7 bases and J by 2 bases, with 24 bases between. CDR3 length equals 17 residues. The CDR3 spells CASTPSWGDKLTYEQYF. CDR3 bases: TGTGCCAGCACCCCTTCATGGGGGGACAAACTCACCTACGAGCAGTACTTC.

This clone has just one count. The CDR3 nucleotides read TGTGCCAGCAGTATCCTAGCGGAAGGGTACAATGAGCAGTTCTTC. Translation gives CASSILAEGYNEQFF. This sequence joins TRBV27 and TRBJ2-1; 7 positions match TRBD2. The germline gives CDR1 MNHEY, CDR2 SMNVEV (reference sequence). The CDR3 is made up of 15 amino acids. Germline trimming cut 5 bases from V and 4 bases from J; bases unmatched to any gene: 8.

The V and J genes are TRBV9 and TRBJ2-3; 7 bases line up with TRBD2. This CDR3 comprises 16 residues. Per germline, CDR1 SGDLS and CDR2 YYNGEE. V shed 3 bases and J 0 bases; nucleotides not matched to a gene: 7. CDR3 sequence (DNA): TGTGCCAGCAGCGCCTCGACTAGCAGGAGCACAGATACGCAGTATTTT. The encoded protein is CASSASTSRSTDTQYF.

V and J are TRBV7-9 and TRBJ2-7; TRBD2 is a possible D gene (6 bases). V gave up 6 bases and J gave up 6 bases, with 12 bases separating them. The length of the CDR3 is 12 residues. In germline, CDR1 is SEHNR, CDR2 FQNEAQ (reference sequence). CDR3 amino acids: CASSNGGAEQYF. The CDR3 region has the DNA TGTGCCAGCAGTAACGGCGGGGCCGAGCAGTACTTC.

This clone occurred once. The V gene is TRBV14, the J gene TRBJ2-7; D may match TRBD1 or TRBD2 (5 bases each). The germline gives CDR1 SGHDN, CDR2 FVKESK. The CDR3 has 16 amino acids. V lost 2 bases and J 1 base, leaving 15 bases between the germline ends. The CDR3, as DNA: TGTGCCAGCAGCCAAATGTTAGGGACGGATTCCTACGAGCAGTACTTC. Amino acid sequence: CASSQMLGTDSYEQYF.

The chain couples TRBV10-3 to TRBJ2-7; D is undetermined. The CDR3 is made up of 14 amino acids. CDR1 and CDR2 from the germline V gene are ENHRY and SYGVKD. The ends were cut back, 4 bases at V and 3 bases at J, with 13 bases in the middle. The CDR3 DNA is TGTGCCATCAGTGTCGCATCGGCGAGCTACGAGCAGTACTTC. Protein product: CAISVASASYEQYF.

V usage is TRBV29-1 and J usage is TRBJ1-3; no clear D. The ends were cut back, 4 bases at V and 4 bases at J, with 14 bases in the middle. The CDR3 is 14 residues long. Germline V gene data show CDR1 as SQVTM and CDR2 as ANQGSEA. The chain's CDR3 is CSVVSVAQGNTIYF. In nucleotides, the CDR3 is TGCAGCGTTGTCTCAGTGGCCCAAGGAAACACCATATATTTT.

The DNA for the CDR3 is TGTGCCTGGAGCCCCCGGGAGACCGGGGAGCTGTTTTTT. It specifies CAWSPRETGELFF. This chain links TRBV30 with TRBJ2-2, with TRBD2 as a possible D gene (6 bases). Germline V CDR1 and CDR2: GTSNPN, SVGIG (reference sequence). Trimming took 3 bases from V and 5 from J, leaving 10 bases between them. The length of the CDR3 is 13 residues.

The rearrangement links TRBV4-3 to TRBJ2-1, with D perhaps matching TRBD1 (6 bases). V was clipped by 0 bases and J by 6 bases, with 21 bases between them. Germline-derived CDR1 and CDR2 are LGHNA and YSLEER. The CDR3 totals 18 residues. The CDR3 DNA sequence: TGCGCCAGCAGCCAAGATTTACCGGACAGAGATTTGAGCAATGAGCAGTTCTTC. Amino acid sequence: CASSQDLPDRDLSNEQFF.

This clone was counted once. The chain joins TRBV19 to TRBJ2-7, with 7 bases that match TRBD1. J gave up 2 bases and V 8 bases, and 3 bases lay outside the gene matches. Looked up from germline, CDR1 is LNHDA and CDR2 is SQIVND (reference sequence). CDR3 length equals 12 residues. This chain's CDR3 is CASGTETYEQYF. In nucleotides, the CDR3 is TGTGCCAGTGGGACAGAAACCTACGAGCAGTACTTC. The full variable domain, with the rest looked up from reference TRBV19 and TRBJ2-7, is DGGITQSPKYLFRKEGQNVTLSCEQNLNHDAMYWYRQDPGQGLRLIYYSQIVNDFQKGDIAEGYSVSREKKESFPLTVTSAQKNPTAFYLCASGTETYEQYFGPGTRLTVT.

Written as DNA, the CDR3 is TGTGCCAGCAACAACAGGGGGCGATCCTACGAGCAGTACTTC. This translates into CASNNRGRSYEQYF. The genes are TRBV28 and TRBJ2-7; 9 bases line up with TRBD1. The V segment lost 7 bases and the J segment 1 base; nucleotides outside the gene matches: 5. The CDR3 is 14 residues long. CDR1 MDHEN and CDR2 SYDVKM come from the germline V gene.

The chain combines TRBV27 with TRBJ1-1, with a tentative D call TRBD1 (5 bases). This CDR3 region has 15 residues. Germline V gene lookup returns CDR1 MNHEY and CDR2 SMNVEV (reference sequence). Trimming shortened V by 5 bases and J by 0 bases, and 13 bases separated the two germline ends. The CDR3 spells CASSPQVRMNTEAFF. The CDR3 DNA reads as TGTGCCAGCAGTCCACAGGTGAGGATGAACACTGAAGCTTTCTTT.

The CDR3 protein is CASSPDDGRSYGYTF. The DNA for the CDR3 is TGTGCCAGCAGCCCCGACGACGGACGTTCCTATGGCTACACCTTC. The rearrangement joins TRBV5-6 to TRBJ1-2; D call uncertain. Trimming shortened V by 4 bases and J by 4 bases, and 17 bases separated the two germline ends. Per germline, CDR1 SGHDT and CDR2 YYEEEE. The CDR3 is 15 amino acids.

V and J are TRBV28 and TRBJ2-7, with 9 bases aligning to TRBD2. Germline trimming cut 5 bases from V and 4 bases from J; bases unmatched to any gene: 9. The CDR3 spans 15 residues. Germline V gives CDR1 MDHEN, CDR2 SYDVKM. Written as DNA, the CDR3 is TGTGCCAGCAGTCCCGCTAGCGGGAAGTGGTACGAGCAGTACTTC. It encodes CASSPASGKWYEQYF.

The chain links TRBV27 to TRBJ2-7; 9 bases fit TRBD1. J was trimmed by 4 bases and V by 2 bases; bases with no gene match: 12. Germline V gene sequence: CDR1 MNHEY, CDR2 SMNVEV (reference sequence). The CDR3 runs to 17 residues. The CDR3 nucleotides are TGTGCCAGCAGTTTACAGTTTGGGGACAGGGCCAAATACGAGCAGTACTTC. This gives the protein CASSLQFGDRAKYEQYF.

The chain carries TRBV28 and TRBJ1-2; D not certain. This CDR3 region has 14 residues. The V gene's germline CDR1 is MDHEN and CDR2 SYDVKM. V lost 4 bases to trimming and J lost 3 bases, with 12 bases between them. The CDR3 reads CASSSMGVHYGYTF. The DNA for the CDR3 is TGTGCCAGCAGTTCCATGGGTGTTCACTATGGCTACACCTTC.

The chain couples TRBV9 to TRBJ2-1, with a possible D match to TRBD2 (5 bases). CDR3 length: 16 residues. Trimming took off 0 bases at V and 3 bases at J, with 13 bases between the two ends. The germline CDR1 and CDR2 sequences are SGDLS and YYNGEE. Here the CDR3 DNA reads TGTGCCAGCAGCGTAGGGCAGCGGCTCCTCTACAATGAGCAGTTCTTC. Protein: CASSVGQRLLYNEQFF.